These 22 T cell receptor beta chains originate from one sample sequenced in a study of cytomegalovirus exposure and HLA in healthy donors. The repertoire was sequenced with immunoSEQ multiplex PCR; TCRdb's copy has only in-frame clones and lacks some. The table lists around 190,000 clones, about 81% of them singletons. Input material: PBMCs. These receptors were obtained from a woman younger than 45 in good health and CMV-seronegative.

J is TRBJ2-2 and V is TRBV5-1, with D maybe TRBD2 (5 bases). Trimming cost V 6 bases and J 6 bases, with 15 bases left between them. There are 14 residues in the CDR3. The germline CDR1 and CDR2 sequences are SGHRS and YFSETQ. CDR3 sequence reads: CASTLGGAAGELFF. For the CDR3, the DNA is TGCGCCAGCACCTTAGGAGGAGCCGCCGGGGAGCTGTTTTTT.

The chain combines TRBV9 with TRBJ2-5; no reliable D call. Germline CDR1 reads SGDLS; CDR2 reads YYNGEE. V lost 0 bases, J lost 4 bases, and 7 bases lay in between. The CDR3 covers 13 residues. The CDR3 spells CASSVDHGETQYF. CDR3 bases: TGTGCCAGCAGCGTAGACCACGGAGAGACCCAGTACTTC.

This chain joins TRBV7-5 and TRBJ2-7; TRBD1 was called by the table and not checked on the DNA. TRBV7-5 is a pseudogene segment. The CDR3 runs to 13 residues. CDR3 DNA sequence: TGTGTCAGAAGCTGGGGACAGGCCTACGAGCAGTACTTC. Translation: CVRSWGQAYEQYF.

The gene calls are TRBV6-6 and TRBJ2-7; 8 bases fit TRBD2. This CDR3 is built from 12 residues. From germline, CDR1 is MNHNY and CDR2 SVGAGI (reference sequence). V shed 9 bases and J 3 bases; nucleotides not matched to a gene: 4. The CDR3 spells CASQAGDYEQYF. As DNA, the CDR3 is TGTGCCAGTCAAGCGGGGGACTACGAGCAGTACTTC.

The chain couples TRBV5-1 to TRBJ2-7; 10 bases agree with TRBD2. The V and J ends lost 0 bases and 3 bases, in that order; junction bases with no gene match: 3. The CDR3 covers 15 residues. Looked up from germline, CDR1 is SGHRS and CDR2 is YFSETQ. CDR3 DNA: TGCGCCAGCAGCTTGGGACTAGCGGGTGGCTACGAGCAGTACTTC. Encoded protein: CASSLGLAGGYEQYF.

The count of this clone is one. This chain's CDR3 is CATRGGLQETQYF. The CDR3 nucleotides are TGTGCCACCAGAGGAGGACTTCAAGAGACCCAGTACTTC. The V gene is TRBV15, the J gene TRBJ2-5, with TRBD2 as a possible D gene (5 bases). This CDR3 is 13 amino acids long. The V gene lost 6 bases and the J gene lost 2 bases, with 10 bases spanning the gap. Germline V lookup: CDR1 LNHNV, CDR2 YYDKDF (reference sequence).

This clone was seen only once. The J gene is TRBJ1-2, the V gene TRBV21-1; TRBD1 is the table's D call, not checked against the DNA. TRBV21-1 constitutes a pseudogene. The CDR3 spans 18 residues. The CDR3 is CASSKLFNRGLLNYGYTF. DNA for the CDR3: TGTGCCAGCAGCAAACTATTTAACAGGGGGCTCTTAAACTATGGCTACACCTTC.

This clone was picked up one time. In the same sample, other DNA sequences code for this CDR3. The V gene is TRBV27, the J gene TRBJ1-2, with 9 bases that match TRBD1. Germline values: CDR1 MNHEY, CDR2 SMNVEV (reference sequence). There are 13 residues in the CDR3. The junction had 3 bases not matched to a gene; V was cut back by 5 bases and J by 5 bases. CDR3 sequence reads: CASSLGTGYGYTF. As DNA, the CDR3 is TGTGCCAGCAGTCTTGGGACAGGGTATGGCTACACCTTC.

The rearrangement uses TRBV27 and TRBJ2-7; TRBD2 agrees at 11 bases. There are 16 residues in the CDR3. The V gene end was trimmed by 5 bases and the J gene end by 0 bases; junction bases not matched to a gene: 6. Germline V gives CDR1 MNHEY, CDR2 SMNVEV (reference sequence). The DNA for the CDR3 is TGTGCCAGCAGTACAATAGCGGGAGGGCCCTCCTACGAGCAGTACTTC. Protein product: CASSTIAGGPSYEQYF.

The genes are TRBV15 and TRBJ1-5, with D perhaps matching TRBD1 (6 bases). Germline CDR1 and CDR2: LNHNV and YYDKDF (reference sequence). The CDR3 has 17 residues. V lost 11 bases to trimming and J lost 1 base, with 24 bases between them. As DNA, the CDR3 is TGTGCCGCGGGTGACTTGAATAAGGGGGTGAGCAATCAGCCCCAGCATTTT. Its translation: CAAGDLNKGVSNQPQHF.

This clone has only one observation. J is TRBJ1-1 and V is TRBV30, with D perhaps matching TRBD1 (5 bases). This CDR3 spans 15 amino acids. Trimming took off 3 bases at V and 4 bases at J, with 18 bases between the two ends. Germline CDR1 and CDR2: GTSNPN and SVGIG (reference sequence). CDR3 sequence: CAWRTGGVGVTEAFF. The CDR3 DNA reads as TGTGCCTGGAGGACGGGAGGGGTCGGCGTCACTGAAGCTTTCTTT. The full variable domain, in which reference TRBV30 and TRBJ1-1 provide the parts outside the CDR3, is SQTIHQWPATLVQPVGSPLSLECTVEGTSNPNLYWYRQAAGRGLQLLFYSVGIGQISSEVPQNLSASRPQDRQFILSSKKLLLSDSGFYLCAWRTGGVGVTEAFFGQGTRLTVV.

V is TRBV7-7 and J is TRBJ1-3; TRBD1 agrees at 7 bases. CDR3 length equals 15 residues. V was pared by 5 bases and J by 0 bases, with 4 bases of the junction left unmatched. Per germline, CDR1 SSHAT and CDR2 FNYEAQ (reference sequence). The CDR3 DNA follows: TGTGCCAGCAGCCCGGACAGGATCTCTGGAAACACCATATATTTT. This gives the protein CASSPDRISGNTIYF.

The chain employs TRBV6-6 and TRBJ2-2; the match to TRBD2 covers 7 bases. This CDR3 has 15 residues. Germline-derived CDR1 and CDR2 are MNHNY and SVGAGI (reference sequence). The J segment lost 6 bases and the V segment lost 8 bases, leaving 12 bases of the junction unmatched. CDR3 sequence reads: CASGRTGGQAGELFF. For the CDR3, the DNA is TGTGCCAGCGGGAGAACGGGGGGTCAGGCCGGGGAGCTGTTTTTT.

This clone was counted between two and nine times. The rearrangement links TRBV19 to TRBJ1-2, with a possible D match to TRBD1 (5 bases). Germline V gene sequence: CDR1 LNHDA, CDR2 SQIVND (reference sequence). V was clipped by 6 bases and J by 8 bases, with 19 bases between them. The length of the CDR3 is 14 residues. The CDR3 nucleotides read TGTGCCAGTAGCCCGGGACTCCAGCTCGGGGGCTACACCTTC. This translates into CASSPGLQLGGYTF.

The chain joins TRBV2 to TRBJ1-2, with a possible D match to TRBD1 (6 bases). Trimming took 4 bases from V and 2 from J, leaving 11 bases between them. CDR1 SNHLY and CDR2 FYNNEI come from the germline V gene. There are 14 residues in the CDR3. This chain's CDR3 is CASSVLGGNYGYTF. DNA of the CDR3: TGTGCCAGCAGTGTCCTAGGGGGAAACTATGGCTACACCTTC.

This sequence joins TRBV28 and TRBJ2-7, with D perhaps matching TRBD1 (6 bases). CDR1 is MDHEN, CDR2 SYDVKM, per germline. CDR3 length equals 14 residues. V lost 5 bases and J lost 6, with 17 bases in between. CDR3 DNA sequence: TGTGCCAGCAGTCAACTCGGACAGTGGGGCGAGCAGTACTTC. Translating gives CASSQLGQWGEQYF.

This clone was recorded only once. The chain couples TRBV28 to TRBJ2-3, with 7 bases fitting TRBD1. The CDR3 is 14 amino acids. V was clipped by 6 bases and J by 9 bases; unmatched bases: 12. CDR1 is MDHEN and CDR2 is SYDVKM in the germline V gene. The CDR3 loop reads CASSSLDRYPTQYF. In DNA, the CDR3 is TGTGCCAGCAGCTCGCTGGACAGGTACCCGACGCAGTATTTT.

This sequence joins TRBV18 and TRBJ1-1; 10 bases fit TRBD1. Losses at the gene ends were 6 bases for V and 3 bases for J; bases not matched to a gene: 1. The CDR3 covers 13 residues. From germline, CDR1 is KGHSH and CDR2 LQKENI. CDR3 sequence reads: CASSGQGDTEAFF. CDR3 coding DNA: TGTGCCAGCTCCGGACAGGGGGACACTGAAGCTTTCTTT.

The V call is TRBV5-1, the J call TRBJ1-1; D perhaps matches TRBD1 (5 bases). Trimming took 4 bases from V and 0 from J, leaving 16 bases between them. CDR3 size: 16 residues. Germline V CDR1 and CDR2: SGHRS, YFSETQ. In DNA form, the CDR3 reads TGCGCCAGCAGCCGTCGGTCGGCAGGGCTGAACACTGAAGCTTTCTTT. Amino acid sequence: CASSRRSAGLNTEAFF.

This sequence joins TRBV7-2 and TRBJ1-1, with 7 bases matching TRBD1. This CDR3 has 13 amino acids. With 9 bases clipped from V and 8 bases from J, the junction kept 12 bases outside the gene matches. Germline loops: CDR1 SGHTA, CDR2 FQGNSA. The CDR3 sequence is CASNSRGLLEAFF. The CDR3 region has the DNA TGTGCCAGTAACTCTAGGGGGCTTTTAGAAGCTTTCTTT.

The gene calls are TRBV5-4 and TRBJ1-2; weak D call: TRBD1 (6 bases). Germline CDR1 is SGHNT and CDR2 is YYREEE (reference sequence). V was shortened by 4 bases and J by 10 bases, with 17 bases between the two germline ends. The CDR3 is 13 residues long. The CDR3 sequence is CASSPWTVPSYTF. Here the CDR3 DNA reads TGTGCCAGCAGCCCCTGGACAGTCCCTTCCTACACCTTC.

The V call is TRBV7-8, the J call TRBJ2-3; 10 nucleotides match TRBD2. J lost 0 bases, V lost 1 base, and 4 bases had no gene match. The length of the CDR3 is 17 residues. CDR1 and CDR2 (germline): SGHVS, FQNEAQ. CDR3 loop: CASSLVVAGGSTDTQYF. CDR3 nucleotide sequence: TGTGCCAGCAGCTTAGTGGTAGCGGGAGGTAGCACAGATACGCAGTATTTT.